One sample yielded the 20 T cell receptor beta chains listed below, sequenced in a study of T cell responses to AZD1222 COVID-19 vaccine. Sequencing was performed with immunoSEQ multiplex PCR; in TCRdb, only in-frame clones are kept and a portion is missing. The sample includes roughly 100,000 clones, 91% of them seen just once. The specimen was peripheral blood, collected on day 0 of AZD1222 vaccination. These receptors were obtained from an adult in good health.

This chain links TRBV12-3 or TRBV12-4 with TRBJ1-2; unclear D gene. The CDR3 consists of 12 residues. V shed 2 bases and J shed 5 bases, with 6 bases lying between them. CDR3 bases: TGTGCCAGCAGTTTAAGGAAATATGGCTACACCTTC. Translated: CASSLRKYGYTF.

The gene calls are TRBV28 and TRBJ1-3; a weak D match, TRBD1 (6 bases). The CDR3 is made up of 14 amino acids. CDR1 and CDR2 from the germline V gene are MDHEN and SYDVKM. The germline V and J ends were trimmed by 5 bases and 2 bases, with 10 bases remaining between them. CDR3: CASSRGGAGNTIYF. The CDR3 DNA follows: TGTGCCAGCAGTAGAGGGGGTGCTGGAAACACCATATATTTT.

The genes are TRBV28 and TRBJ2-6; D unclear. V was cut by 3 bases and J by 2 bases, with 14 bases left in between. Germline CDR1 is MDHEN and CDR2 is SYDVKM. This CDR3 comprises 17 residues. CDR3 region: CASSFLVGLTGANVLTF. CDR3 bases: TGTGCCAGCAGTTTTCTCGTAGGGCTTACTGGGGCCAACGTCCTGACTTTC. Together with reference TRBV28 and TRBJ2-6, the CDR3 gives the full variable domain: DVKVTQSSRYLVKRTGEKVFLECVQDMDHENMFWYRQDPGLGLRLIYFSYDVKMKEKGDIPEGYSVSREKKERFSLILESASTNQTSMYLCASSFLVGLTGANVLTFGAGSRLTVL.

This clone was found a few times. The genes are TRBV6-2 or TRBV6-3 and TRBJ1-1; D not resolved. Trimming removed 0 bases at V and 5 bases at J, with 7 bases between. CDR1 MNHEY and CDR2 SVGEGT come from the germline V gene. The CDR3 has 13 amino acids. CDR3 nucleotides: TGTGCCAGCAGTTACTCGGGGTGGACTGAAGCTTTCTTT. The encoded protein is CASSYSGWTEAFF.

V and J are TRBV28 and TRBJ1-2; 9 positions match TRBD1. V lost 6 bases and J lost 4; bases outside the gene matches: 9. The CDR3 runs to 15 residues. Germline V gives CDR1 MDHEN, CDR2 SYDVKM. As DNA, the CDR3 is TGTGCCAGCAGCCGATCAGACAGGGGGAGCTATGGCTACACCTTC. This codes for CASSRSDRGSYGYTF.

The chain is built from TRBV7-2 and TRBJ1-4, with D possibly being TRBD1 (5 bases). The ends were cut back, 5 bases at V and 1 base at J, with 8 bases in the middle. CDR1 is SGHTA, CDR2 FQGNSA, per germline. The CDR3 extends over 14 amino acids. DNA of the CDR3: TGTGCCAGCAGCGCGGGGGGAACTAATGAAAAACTGTTTTTT. This codes for CASSAGGTNEKLFF.

The V call is TRBV5-4, the J call TRBJ2-1; TRBD2 agrees at 12 bases. V lost 4 bases and J lost 4; bases outside the gene matches: 6. CDR3 length: 16 residues. Germline V gives CDR1 SGHNT, CDR2 YYREEE (reference sequence). CDR3 loop: CASSATGTSGYNEQFF. CDR3 nucleotides: TGTGCCAGCAGCGCCACCGGGACTAGCGGGTACAATGAGCAGTTCTTC.

This rearrangement joins TRBV20-1 to TRBJ2-7, with D possibly being TRBD1 (5 bases). The CDR3 is 12 amino acids. The germline CDR1 and CDR2 sequences are DFQATT and SNEGSKA (reference sequence). Trimming removed 3 bases at V and 5 bases at J, with 11 bases between. The CDR3 here is CSASPRGDEQYF. Written as DNA, the CDR3 is TGCAGTGCTAGTCCTAGGGGCGACGAGCAGTACTTC.

The chain carries TRBV28 and TRBJ2-7; no reliable D call. CDR1 is MDHEN, CDR2 SYDVKM, per germline. Trimming removed 2 bases from V and 6 bases from J, with 8 bases in between. The CDR3 length is 12 residues. The CDR3 DNA reads TGTGCCAGCAGTTTAGTGCAAGGCGAGCAGTACTTC. It yields the protein CASSLVQGEQYF.

The chain combines TRBV7-6 with TRBJ2-5; TRBD2 aligns across 7 bases. CDR1 and CDR2 from the germline V gene are SGHVS and FNYEAQ. V shed 2 bases and J 5 bases; nucleotides not matched to a gene: 5. The CDR3 is 14 residues long. The CDR3 region has the DNA TGTGCCAGCAGCTTATTTACTAGCGTGGAGACCCAGTACTTC. Translation: CASSLFTSVETQYF.

The chain carries TRBV6-1 and TRBJ2-7, with D perhaps matching TRBD1 (5 bases). V was shortened by 3 bases and J by 0 bases, with 27 bases between the two germline ends. The V gene's germline CDR1 is MNHNS and CDR2 SASEGT. The CDR3 is 20 residues long. As DNA, the CDR3 is TGTGCCAGCAGTGACCCCCCCCTGTGGCAGGGTTTTACGGCCTCCTACGAGCAGTACTTC. Protein sequence: CASSDPPLWQGFTASYEQYF.

The rearrangement uses TRBV5-6 and TRBJ2-7, with 11 nucleotides matching TRBD2. Germline-derived CDR1 and CDR2 are SGHDT and YYEEEE. The CDR3 is 15 residues long. V lost 0 bases and J lost 1; bases outside the gene matches: 0. CDR3 nucleotide sequence: TGTGCCAGCAGCTTGGGACTAGCGGGGTCCTACGAGCAGTACTTC. Its translation is CASSLGLAGSYEQYF.

The chain has TRBV9 and TRBJ2-1, with 9 bases fitting TRBD1. The CDR3 is 16 residues long. Germline CDR1 and CDR2: SGDLS and YYNGEE. J was trimmed by 3 bases and V by 0 bases; bases with no gene match: 4. The chain's CDR3 is CASSVVGQGLYNEQFF. The CDR3 region has the DNA TGTGCCAGCAGCGTAGTGGGACAGGGACTCTACAATGAGCAGTTCTTC.

The chain carries TRBV10-1 and TRBJ2-2, with D perhaps being TRBD1 or TRBD2 (5 bases each). Germline values: CDR1 WNHNN, CDR2 SYGVQD (reference sequence). V lost 6 bases and J 7 bases, leaving 18 bases between the germline ends. This CDR3 region has 15 residues. CDR3 residues: CASSLGPGTIGELFF. The CDR3, as DNA: TGCGCCAGCAGCCTGGGGCCAGGGACGATCGGGGAGCTGTTTTTT.

This chain links TRBV7-2 with TRBJ2-3, with D perhaps matching TRBD2 (5 bases). The CDR3 length is 12 residues. The V gene lost 5 bases and the J gene lost 4 bases, with 7 bases spanning the gap. CDR1 SGHTA and CDR2 FQGNSA come from the germline V gene. The CDR3 DNA reads TGTGCCAGCAGCCGAGGGCCAGATACGCAGTATTTT. Its protein product is CASSRGPDTQYF.

This clone occurred once. This chain links TRBV20-1 with TRBJ1-6; tentatively, D is TRBD1 (5 bases). The germline gives CDR1 DFQATT, CDR2 SNEGSKA (reference sequence). The CDR3 is 11 amino acids. V was shortened by 6 bases and J by 5 bases, with 5 bases between the two germline ends. CDR3 nucleotides: TGCAGTGCCAGGGATAATTCACCCCTCCACTTT. It is translated as CSARDNSPLHF.

CDR3 DNA sequence: TGTGCCAGCAGCTTGGGGTTTACTGCAGATACGCAGTATTTT. Protein: CASSLGFTADTQYF. The chain links TRBV5-4 to TRBJ2-3; no firm D call. The CDR3 extends over 14 amino acids. Germline CDR1 is SGHNT and CDR2 is YYREEE (reference sequence). V lost 0 bases, J lost 4 bases, and 9 bases lay in between.

This chain links TRBV11-1 with TRBJ2-7; 7 bases match TRBD1. There are 12 residues in the CDR3. CDR1 SGHAT and CDR2 FQDESV come from the germline V gene (reference sequence). The V segment lost 3 bases and the J segment 11 bases; nucleotides outside the gene matches: 7. The CDR3 coding sequence is TGTGCCAGCAGCTTGGGGCAGGGGGAAAAGTACTTC. Its translation is CASSLGQGEKYF.

The genes are TRBV28 and TRBJ1-2; D is unresolved. Germline assignment: CDR1 MDHEN and CDR2 SYDVKM. V was shortened by 2 bases and J by 4 bases, with 8 bases between the two germline ends. The CDR3 is made up of 13 amino acids. The CDR3, as DNA: TGTGCCAGCAGTTTAGCCGGTTCCTATGGCTACACCTTC. This codes for CASSLAGSYGYTF.

This chain connects TRBV10-2 to TRBJ1-1; D is ambiguous. Between the trimmed V and J ends, which lost 4 bases and 0 bases, there was a span of 6 bases. The CDR3 runs to 13 residues. Germline CDR1 reads WSHSY; CDR2 reads SAAADI. CDR3 loop: CASSGQMNTEAFF. The CDR3, as DNA: TGCGCCAGCAGTGGCCAAATGAACACTGAAGCTTTCTTT.